This is a list of T cell receptor beta chains from one sample in a study of shared clonotypes between healthy human individuals. The method was immunoSEQ multiplex PCR; TCRdb's version includes in-frame clones alone and lacks a portion of them. Of a few million clones in the sample, approximately 95% are singletons; the top ten hold 0.35% to 0.45%. The sequenced material came from naive CD4+ T cells from PBMCs. The receptor set was obtained from a man between 18 and 35 years old in good health. Some clones in this sample may be carry-over from other donors' samples. Both conserved end residues are part of each CDR3. Each record gives: V gene, D gene, J gene, clone size, CDR3 DNA, CDR3 protein. The D gene is left open where the match is weak. The size of a clone is reported for some rows only, either as once, few or many, or as a class for expanded clones.

v_gene: TRBV7-6
d_gene: TRBD2
j_gene: TRBJ2-2
abundance: once
CDR3nt: TGTGCCAGCAGCTTACCACTAGCGGGAGGGCCCCCCGGGGAGCTGTTTTTT
CDR3aa: CASSLPLAGGPPGELFF

v_gene: TRBV5-1
d_gene: TRBD1
j_gene: TRBJ1-1
abundance: NA
CDR3nt: TGCGCCAGCAGCTTGGAACAGGGGGCTGGCACTGAAGCTTTCTTT
CDR3aa: CASSLEQGAGTEAFF

v_gene: TRBV13
d_gene: NA
j_gene: TRBJ2-6
abundance: NA
CDR3nt: TGTGCCAGCAGTTCCCTGGGGGGCCCTAGGGCCAACGTCCTGACTTTC
CDR3aa: CASSSLGGPRANVLTF

v_gene: TRBV4-1
d_gene: TRBD2
j_gene: TRBJ2-1
abundance: NA
CDR3nt: TGCGCCAGCAGCCAGACTAGCGGCTCCTACAATGAGCAGTTCTTC
CDR3aa: CASSQTSGSYNEQFF

v_gene: TRBV10-3
d_gene: NA
j_gene: TRBJ2-1
abundance: NA
CDR3nt: TGTGCCGCTTCAGGGAGAAGCTCCTACAATGAGCAGTTCTTC
CDR3aa: CAASGRSSYNEQFF

v_gene: TRBV5-1
d_gene: TRBD2
j_gene: TRBJ2-7
abundance: NA
CDR3nt: TGCGCCAGCAGCTCGGGACTAGCGGGAGGATCGAGTTCCCGCGAGCAGTACTTC
CDR3aa: CASSSGLAGGSSSREQYF

v_gene: TRBV18
d_gene: NA
j_gene: TRBJ2-2
abundance: NA
CDR3nt: TGTGCCAGCTCACCGCCTAACGCCGGGGAGCTGTTTTTT
CDR3aa: CASSPPNAGELFF

v_gene: TRBV5-5
d_gene: NA
j_gene: TRBJ2-1
abundance: once
CDR3nt: TGTGCCAGCAGCTGGGCACCCTACAATGAGCAGTTCTTC
CDR3aa: CASSWAPYNEQFF

v_gene: TRBV30
d_gene: TRBD1
j_gene: TRBJ2-3
abundance: NA
CDR3nt: TGTGCCTGGAGTCAGGGGGCGCCGAATACGCAGTATTTT
CDR3aa: CAWSQGAPNTQYF

v_gene: TRBV6-1
d_gene: NA
j_gene: TRBJ1-6
abundance: once
CDR3nt: TGTGCCAGCAGTGCACAGCGGTATAATTCACCCCTCCACTTT
CDR3aa: CASSAQRYNSPLHF

v_gene: TRBV7-2
d_gene: NA
j_gene: TRBJ2-7
abundance: NA
CDR3nt: TGTGCCAGCAGCACACAGCGGGTCCCGGTGGGCGAGCAGTACTTC
CDR3aa: CASSTQRVPVGEQYF

v_gene: TRBV6-5
d_gene: NA
j_gene: TRBJ2-3
abundance: NA
CDR3nt: TGTGCCAGCATGGTCCACGGCACAGATACGCAGTATTTT
CDR3aa: CASMVHGTDTQYF

v_gene: TRBV11-2
d_gene: NA
j_gene: TRBJ2-7
abundance: NA
CDR3nt: TGTGCCAGCAGCCCCCGGCAGTCCTCCTACGAGCAGTACTTC
CDR3aa: CASSPRQSSYEQYF

v_gene: TRBV6-5
d_gene: NA
j_gene: TRBJ2-2
abundance: NA
CDR3nt: TGTGCCAGTAATCAGGGGACCGGGGAGCTGTTTTTT
CDR3aa: CASNQGTGELFF

v_gene: TRBV10-1
d_gene: TRBD1
j_gene: TRBJ1-3
abundance: NA
CDR3nt: TGCGCCAGCATAGGGCATGGACAGGTCGGAAACACCATATATTTT
CDR3aa: CASIGHGQVGNTIYF

v_gene: TRBV28
d_gene: NA
j_gene: TRBJ1-2
abundance: NA
CDR3nt: TGTGCCAGCAGTCCTACGTCGAGGGATACCTATGGCTACACCTTC
CDR3aa: CASSPTSRDTYGYTF

v_gene: TRBV7-9
d_gene: TRBD2
j_gene: TRBJ2-2
abundance: once
CDR3nt: TGTGCCAGCAGCTTAGTTTTGGCGGGAGCCGGGGAGCTGTTTTTT
CDR3aa: CASSLVLAGAGELFF

v_gene: TRBV28
d_gene: NA
j_gene: TRBJ2-2
abundance: NA
CDR3nt: TGTGCCAGCAGTTTATTGGGCCCCGGGGAGCTGTTTTTT
CDR3aa: CASSLLGPGELFF

v_gene: TRBV21-1
d_gene: NA
j_gene: TRBJ1-1
abundance: NA
CDR3nt: TGTGCCAGCAGCTATTCGGGGGACAGCTTGAACACTGAAGCTTTCTTT
CDR3aa: CASSYSGDSLNTEAFF

v_gene: TRBV7-3
d_gene: TRBD1
j_gene: TRBJ2-1
abundance: NA
CDR3nt: TGTGCCAGCAGCTTAAGGGGACAGGGGTGGAATGAGCAGTTCTTC
CDR3aa: CASSLRGQGWNEQFF

v_gene: TRBV5-4
d_gene: NA
j_gene: TRBJ1-1
abundance: few
CDR3nt: TGTGCCAGCAGCTTGGAGAACAGGAACACTGAAGCTTTCTTT
CDR3aa: CASSLENRNTEAFF

v_gene: TRBV28
d_gene: TRBD1
j_gene: TRBJ2-5
abundance: NA
CDR3nt: TGTGCCACCAAATATCGACAGGGGGGAGAGACCCAGTACTTC
CDR3aa: CATKYRQGGETQYF

v_gene: TRBV7-2
d_gene: TRBD2
j_gene: TRBJ2-7
abundance: NA
CDR3nt: TGTGCCAGCGTAATGACTAGCGGGTCCTACGAGCAGTACTTC
CDR3aa: CASVMTSGSYEQYF

v_gene: TRBV6-4
d_gene: TRBD1
j_gene: TRBJ1-1
abundance: NA
CDR3nt: TGTGCCAGCAGAAAGGACAGGGGTCGGAGGAACACTGAAGCTTTCTTT
CDR3aa: CASRKDRGRRNTEAFF

v_gene: TRBV9
d_gene: TRBD2
j_gene: TRBJ2-1
abundance: NA
CDR3nt: TGTGCCAGCAGCTCCCCCCAGCGGGGCTACAATGAGCAGTTCTTC
CDR3aa: CASSSPQRGYNEQFF

v_gene: TRBV6-1
d_gene: NA
j_gene: TRBJ2-7
abundance: NA
CDR3nt: TGTGCCAGCAGTGTTTTAAGCCACGGGGCGTTCTACGAGCAGTACTTC
CDR3aa: CASSVLSHGAFYEQYF

v_gene: TRBV5-1
d_gene: NA
j_gene: TRBJ2-5
abundance: NA
CDR3nt: TGCGCCAGCAGCTTCCTCCCGGGACAACAAACTCAAGAGACCCAGTACTTC
CDR3aa: CASSFLPGQQTQETQYF

v_gene: TRBV5-5
d_gene: NA
j_gene: TRBJ2-5
abundance: NA
CDR3nt: TGTGCCTCGTCGGCAGGGAGTCAGGAGACCCAGTACTTC
CDR3aa: CASSAGSQETQYF

v_gene: TRBV5-1
d_gene: NA
j_gene: TRBJ2-3
abundance: NA
CDR3nt: TGCGCCAGCAGCCCTGAACCGGGACGCACGCAGTATTTT
CDR3aa: CASSPEPGRTQYF

v_gene: TRBV18
d_gene: TRBD2
j_gene: TRBJ2-1
abundance: once
CDR3nt: TGTGCCAGCTCACTTCAGCGGGGGGCCTACAATGAGCAGTTCTTC
CDR3aa: CASSLQRGAYNEQFF

v_gene: TRBV15
d_gene: NA
j_gene: TRBJ2-5
abundance: NA
CDR3nt: TGTGCCACCAGCAGAGCCGGAGAGACCCAGTACTTC
CDR3aa: CATSRAGETQYF

v_gene: TRBV2
d_gene: TRBD1
j_gene: TRBJ2-3
abundance: NA
CDR3nt: TGTGCCAGCAACCGGGACAGGGGGGTAGATACGCAGTATTTT
CDR3aa: CASNRDRGVDTQYF

v_gene: TRBV9
d_gene: TRBD2
j_gene: TRBJ2-2
abundance: NA
CDR3nt: TGTGCCAGCAGGGATTCTGGACGGGGCGGGAGGAACACCGGGGAGCTGTTTTTT
CDR3aa: CASRDSGRGGRNTGELFF

v_gene: TRBV7-9
d_gene: NA
j_gene: TRBJ2-1
abundance: NA
CDR3nt: TGTGCCAGCAGCTTACTTGTCGACAATGAGCAGTTCTTC
CDR3aa: CASSLLVDNEQFF

v_gene: TRBV4-2
d_gene: NA
j_gene: TRBJ2-2
abundance: NA
CDR3nt: TGTGCCAGCAGCCAGGAGGGTGAAGGGGCCGGGGAGCTGTTTTTT
CDR3aa: CASSQEGEGAGELFF

v_gene: TRBV10-3
d_gene: TRBD1
j_gene: TRBJ2-7
abundance: once
CDR3nt: TGTGCCATCAGTGGACAGGGCTTAGGGAACGAGCAGTACTTC
CDR3aa: CAISGQGLGNEQYF

v_gene: TRBV4-2
d_gene: NA
j_gene: TRBJ1-3
abundance: once
CDR3nt: TGTGCCAGCAGCCAATCGTTTCTTGAGAGGAACACCATATATTTT
CDR3aa: CASSQSFLERNTIYF

v_gene: TRBV10-2
d_gene: TRBD2
j_gene: TRBJ2-1
abundance: NA
CDR3nt: TGCGCCAGCAAAGGGACTAGCGGGAGTGGTGAGCAGTTCTTC
CDR3aa: CASKGTSGSGEQFF

v_gene: TRBV6-5
d_gene: NA
j_gene: TRBJ2-7
abundance: NA
CDR3nt: TGTGCCAGCAGTTACGTACTAGCTACGTACGAGCAGTACTTC
CDR3aa: CASSYVLATYEQYF

v_gene: TRBV5-8
d_gene: NA
j_gene: TRBJ2-3
abundance: NA
CDR3nt: TGTGCCAGCAGCCTCACAGATACGCAGTATTTT
CDR3aa: CASSLTDTQYF

v_gene: TRBV9
d_gene: NA
j_gene: TRBJ2-5
abundance: NA
CDR3nt: TGTGCCAGCAGCGCCGCAGGAGACCACGGGGAGACCCAGTACTTC
CDR3aa: CASSAAGDHGETQYF

v_gene: TRBV19
d_gene: TRBD2
j_gene: TRBJ2-3
abundance: NA
CDR3nt: TGTGCCAGTAGTAATGGACTAGCGGGGCTCACAGATACGCAGTATTTT
CDR3aa: CASSNGLAGLTDTQYF

v_gene: TRBV11-2
d_gene: NA
j_gene: TRBJ1-1
abundance: NA
CDR3nt: TGTGCCAGCAGTAGAGGCACTGAAGCTTTCTTT
CDR3aa: CASSRGTEAFF

v_gene: TRBV6-5
d_gene: NA
j_gene: TRBJ1-5
abundance: NA
CDR3nt: TGTGCCAGCAGCGGGGGTCTGACGGACAATCAGCCCCAGCATTTT
CDR3aa: CASSGGLTDNQPQHF

v_gene: TRBV19
d_gene: TRBD2
j_gene: TRBJ2-1
abundance: NA
CDR3nt: TGTGCCAGTAGTATAGGGGGACTAGCGGGAGGTTACAATGAGCAGTTCTTC
CDR3aa: CASSIGGLAGGYNEQFF

v_gene: TRBV4-2
d_gene: TRBD2
j_gene: TRBJ2-7
abundance: NA
CDR3nt: TGTGCCAGCAGCCAAGGGACTAGCGCGATGGGCGACGAGCAGTACTTC
CDR3aa: CASSQGTSAMGDEQYF

v_gene: TRBV5-8
d_gene: NA
j_gene: TRBJ1-2
abundance: NA
CDR3nt: TGTGCCAGCAGCTTGGTAGGGGTCGACGGGGATGGCTACACCTTC
CDR3aa: CASSLVGVDGDGYTF

v_gene: TRBV5-6
d_gene: TRBD2
j_gene: TRBJ2-7
abundance: NA
CDR3nt: TGTGCCAGCAGCCCGGGGGGGGCTTTTCTAAACTTC
CDR3aa: CASSPGGAFLNF

v_gene: TRBV7-9
d_gene: NA
j_gene: TRBJ2-7
abundance: NA
CDR3nt: TGTGCCAGCAGCTCCGGGGCCACCGCCTTCTACGAGCAGTACTTC
CDR3aa: CASSSGATAFYEQYF

v_gene: TRBV6-1
d_gene: NA
j_gene: TRBJ1-1
abundance: NA
CDR3nt: TGTGCCAGCAGTGTTGTTTCCCGGATAGAAGCTTTCTTT
CDR3aa: CASSVVSRIEAFF

v_gene: TRBV2
d_gene: NA
j_gene: TRBJ2-1
abundance: NA
CDR3nt: TGTGCCAGCAAGAGGGGTATCTACAATGAGCAGTTCTTC
CDR3aa: CASKRGIYNEQFF

v_gene: TRBV2
d_gene: TRBD1
j_gene: TRBJ2-7
abundance: once
CDR3nt: TGTGCCAGCAGCCCGGGACAGAACTCCTACGAGCAGTACTTC
CDR3aa: CASSPGQNSYEQYF

v_gene: TRBV5-1
d_gene: NA
j_gene: TRBJ1-1
abundance: NA
CDR3nt: TGCGCCAGCAGAGCAGGGACAAGAGGGAACACTGAAGCTTTCTTT
CDR3aa: CASRAGTRGNTEAFF

v_gene: TRBV28
d_gene: TRBD1
j_gene: TRBJ1-1
abundance: once
CDR3nt: TGTGCCAGCAGTTCCCCCGGGGGGACAGTGGGGAACACTGAAGCTTTCTTT
CDR3aa: CASSSPGGTVGNTEAFF

v_gene: TRBV5-1
d_gene: TRBD1
j_gene: TRBJ1-5
abundance: NA
CDR3nt: TGCGCCAGCAGCTTCGGGACAGGGGTTCAGCCCCAGCATTTT
CDR3aa: CASSFGTGVQPQHF